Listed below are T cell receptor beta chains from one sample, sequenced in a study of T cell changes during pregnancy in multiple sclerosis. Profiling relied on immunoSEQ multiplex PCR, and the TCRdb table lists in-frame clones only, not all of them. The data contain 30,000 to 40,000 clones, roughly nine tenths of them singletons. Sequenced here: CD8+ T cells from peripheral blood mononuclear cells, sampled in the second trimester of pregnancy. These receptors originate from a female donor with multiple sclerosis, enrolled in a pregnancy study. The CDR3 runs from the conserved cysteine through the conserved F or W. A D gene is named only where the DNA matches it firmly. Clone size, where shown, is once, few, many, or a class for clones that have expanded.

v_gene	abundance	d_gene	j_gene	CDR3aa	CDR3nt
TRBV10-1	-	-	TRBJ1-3	CASSEEGDSGNTIYF	TGCGCCAGCAGTGAAGAGGGGGACTCTGGAAACACCATATATTTT
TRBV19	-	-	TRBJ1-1	CASSPLDRSNTEAFF	TGTGCCAGTAGTCCCCTCGACAGGTCGAACACTGAAGCTTTCTTT
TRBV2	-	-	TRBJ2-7	CASSEALSVAGSYAQYF	TGTGCCAGCAGTGAAGCGCTTTCGGTTGCGGGGTCCTACGCGCAGTACTTC
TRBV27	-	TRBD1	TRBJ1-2	CASSTGGQGDYGYTF	TGTGCCAGCAGTACCGGGGGACAGGGTGACTATGGCTACACCTTC
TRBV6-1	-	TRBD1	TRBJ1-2	CASSDVGTGGGGYTF	TGTGCCAGCAGTGATGTCGGGACAGGAGGCGGGGGCTACACCTTC
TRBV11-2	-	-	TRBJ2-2	CASSLMRGLNTGELFF	TGTGCCAGCAGCTTAATGCGGGGGCTGAACACCGGGGAGCTGTTTTTT
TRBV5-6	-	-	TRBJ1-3	CASSLIRGTGNTIYF	TGTGCCAGCAGCTTAATTCGGGGAACTGGAAACACCATATATTTT
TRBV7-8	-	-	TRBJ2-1	CASRSSVNEQFF	TGTGCCAGCAGGTCCAGCGTCAATGAGCAGTTCTTC
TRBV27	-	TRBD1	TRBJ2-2	CASKLRDRVTGELFF	TGTGCCAGCAAACTCCGGGACAGGGTTACCGGGGAGCTGTTTTTT
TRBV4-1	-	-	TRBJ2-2	CASSQGRLTGELFF	TGCGCCAGCAGCCAAGGGAGACTTACCGGGGAGCTGTTTTTT
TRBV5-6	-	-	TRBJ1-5	CASSPGGGWEQPQHF	TGTGCCAGCAGCCCGGGCGGGGGCTGGGAACAGCCCCAGCATTTT
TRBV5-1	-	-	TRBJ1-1	CASSLASGTEAFF	TGCGCCAGCAGCTTGGCCTCAGGGACTGAAGCTTTCTTT
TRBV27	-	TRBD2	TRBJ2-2	CASSVQGGTGELFF	TGTGCCAGCAGTGTCCAGGGAGGGACCGGGGAGCTGTTTTTT
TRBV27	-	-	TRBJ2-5	CASSSWTAQETQYF	TGTGCCAGCAGTTCCTGGACAGCCCAAGAGACCCAGTACTTC
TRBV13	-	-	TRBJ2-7	CASSLGRVPYEQYF	TGTGCCAGCAGCTTAGGCCGGGTCCCCTACGAGCAGTACTTC
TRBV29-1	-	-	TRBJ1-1	CSVEEGASGSGTEAFF	TGCAGCGTTGAAGAAGGGGCGTCAGGGTCGGGCACTGAAGCTTTCTTT
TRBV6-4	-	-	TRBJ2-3	CASSEGSLGTDTQYF	TGTGCCAGCAGTGAGGGCTCCTTGGGCACAGATACGCAGTATTTT
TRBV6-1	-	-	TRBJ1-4	CASWEQGTNEKLFF	TGTGCCAGCTGGGAACAGGGAACTAATGAAAAACTGTTTTTT
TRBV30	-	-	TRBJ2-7	CAGEDAREQYF	TGTGCCGGGGAGGACGCTCGTGAGCAGTACTTC
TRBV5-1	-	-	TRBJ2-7	CASSSGQELAGYEQYF	TGCGCCAGCAGCTCGGGACAGGAACTAGCGGGCTACGAGCAGTACTTC
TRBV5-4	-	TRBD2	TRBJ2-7	CASSPLAGGSYEQYF	TGTGCCAGCAGCCCATTAGCGGGGGGTTCCTACGAGCAGTACTTC
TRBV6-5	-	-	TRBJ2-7	CASSYGGSYEQYF	TGTGCCAGCAGTTACGGCGGGTCCTACGAGCAGTACTTC
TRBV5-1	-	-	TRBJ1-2	CASSPGGGHYGYTF	TGCGCCAGCAGCCCCGGGGGGGGACACTATGGCTACACCTTC
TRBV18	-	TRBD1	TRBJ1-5	CASSLGTGGSDQPQHF	TGTGCCAGCTCACTCGGGACAGGGGGCTCGGATCAGCCCCAGCATTTT
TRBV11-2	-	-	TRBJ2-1	CASSLVQMGRGQFF	TGTGCCAGCAGCTTAGTCCAGATGGGTCGGGGGCAGTTCTTC
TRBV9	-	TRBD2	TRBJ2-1	CASSVTALAGDRTNEQFF	TGTGCCAGCAGCGTAACAGCACTAGCGGGAGATCGAACTAATGAGCAGTTCTTC
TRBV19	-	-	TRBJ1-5	CASLGQSPDQPQHF	TGTGCCAGCTTAGGACAGTCCCCCGATCAGCCCCAGCATTTT
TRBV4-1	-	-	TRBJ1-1	CASSQSQGRGNTFTEAFF	TGCGCCAGCAGCCAAAGCCAGGGACGGGGGAACACGTTCACCGAAGCTTTCTTT
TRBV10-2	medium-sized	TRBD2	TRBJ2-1	CASTQTSGISNEQFF	TGCGCCAGCACTCAGACTAGCGGGATTAGTAATGAGCAGTTCTTC
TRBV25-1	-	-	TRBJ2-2	CASSESRGELFF	TGTGCCAGCAGTGAATCTAGGGGGGAGCTGTTTTTT
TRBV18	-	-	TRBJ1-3	CASSPNRATSSRRNTIYF	TGTGCCAGCTCACCCAACAGGGCGACCTCCTCCCGGAGAAACACCATATATTTT
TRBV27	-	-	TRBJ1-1	CASSLSRGQNTEAFF	TGTGCCAGCAGTTTATCGAGGGGACAGAACACTGAAGCTTTCTTT
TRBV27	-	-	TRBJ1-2	CASSPSDGNGYTF	TGTGCCAGCAGTCCCTCCGACGGGAATGGCTACACCTTC
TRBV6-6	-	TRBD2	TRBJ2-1	CASSYSERGGFDEQFF	TGTGCCAGCAGTTACTCGGAGCGGGGGGGCTTCGATGAGCAGTTCTTC
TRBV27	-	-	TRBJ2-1	CASSFPGVANEQFF	TGTGCCAGCAGTTTCCCCGGGGTGGCAAATGAGCAGTTCTTC